This T cell receptor beta chain was documented in a study of blood T cell repertoires in COVID-19. Study at large: Samples came from the United States, Italy and Spain, spanning acute and convalescent COVID-19. T cells, B-cell-depleted T cells, or PBMCs supplied cDNA or gDNA.

Per the authors' pipeline: Estimation of nucleated cell counts relied on the amplification of reference gene primers. Sequencing was performed with immunoSEQ multiplex PCR; in TCRdb, only in-frame clones are kept and a portion is missing. V, J and clone size reflect that table, while D and trimming were determined from the DNA. The sample includes 110,000 or so clones, 65% to 80% seen only once; the top ten take approximately 5.6%. Germline CDR1 and CDR2: LGHDT and YNNKEL (reference sequence). This CDR3 is 15 amino acids long. Trimming pared 2 bases from V and 2 bases from J, leaving 10 bases between.

The gene calls are TRBV3-1 (or the pseudogene TRBV3-2) and TRBJ2-1; D remains unclear. The TCR sequence derives from a man aged 70-80 years with acute or convalescent COVID-19. The sequencing input was peripheral blood. As DNA, the CDR3 is TGTGCCAGCAGCCAACTAACTAACACCTACAATGAGCAGTTCTTC. Amino acid sequence: CASSQLTNTYNEQFF.